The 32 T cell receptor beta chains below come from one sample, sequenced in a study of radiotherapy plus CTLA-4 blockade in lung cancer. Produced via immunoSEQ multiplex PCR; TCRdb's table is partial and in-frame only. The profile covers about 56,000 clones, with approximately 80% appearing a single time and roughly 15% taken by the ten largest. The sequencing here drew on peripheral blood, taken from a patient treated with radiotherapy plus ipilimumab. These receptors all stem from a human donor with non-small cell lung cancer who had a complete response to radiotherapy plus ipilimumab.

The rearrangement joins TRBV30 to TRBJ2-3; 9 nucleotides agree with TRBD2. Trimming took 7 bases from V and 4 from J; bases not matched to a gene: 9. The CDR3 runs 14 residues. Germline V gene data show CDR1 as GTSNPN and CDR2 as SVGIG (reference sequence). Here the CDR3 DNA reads TGTGCCTCCGAGGGGAGCGGGGGGCCAGATACGCAGTATTTT. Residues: CASEGSGGPDTQYF.

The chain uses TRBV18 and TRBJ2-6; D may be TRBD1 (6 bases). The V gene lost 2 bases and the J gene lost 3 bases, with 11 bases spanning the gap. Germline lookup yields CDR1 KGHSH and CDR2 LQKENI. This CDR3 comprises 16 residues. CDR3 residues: CASSPGTKVGANVLTF. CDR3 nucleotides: TGTGCCAGCTCACCAGGGACAAAAGTTGGGGCCAACGTCCTGACTTTC.

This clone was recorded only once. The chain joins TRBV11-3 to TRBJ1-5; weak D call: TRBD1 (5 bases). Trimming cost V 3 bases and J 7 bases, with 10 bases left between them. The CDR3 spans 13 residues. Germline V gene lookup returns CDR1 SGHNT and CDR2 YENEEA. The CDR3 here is CASSLTVGQPQHF. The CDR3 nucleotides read TGTGCCAGCAGCTTGACAGTCGGGCAGCCCCAGCATTTT.

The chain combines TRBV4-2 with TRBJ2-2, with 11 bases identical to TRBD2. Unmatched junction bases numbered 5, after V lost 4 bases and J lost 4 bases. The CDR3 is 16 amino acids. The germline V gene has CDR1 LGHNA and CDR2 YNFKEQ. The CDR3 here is CASSLTSGVPTGELFF. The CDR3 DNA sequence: TGTGCCAGCAGCCTGACTAGCGGGGTACCCACCGGGGAGCTGTTTTTT.

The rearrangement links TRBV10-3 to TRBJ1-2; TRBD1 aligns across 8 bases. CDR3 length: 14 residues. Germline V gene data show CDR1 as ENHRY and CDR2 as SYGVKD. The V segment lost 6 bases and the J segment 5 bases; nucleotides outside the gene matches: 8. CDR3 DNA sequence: TGTGCCATCAGGACGGGACAGGATCATTATGGCTACACCTTC. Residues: CAIRTGQDHYGYTF.

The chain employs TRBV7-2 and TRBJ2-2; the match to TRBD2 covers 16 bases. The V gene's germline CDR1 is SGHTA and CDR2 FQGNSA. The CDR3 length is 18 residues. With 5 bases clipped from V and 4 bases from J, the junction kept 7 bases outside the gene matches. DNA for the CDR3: TGTGCCAGCAGCGGGACTAGCGGGAGGGCCAAGAGCACCGGGGAGCTGTTTTTT. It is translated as CASSGTSGRAKSTGELFF.

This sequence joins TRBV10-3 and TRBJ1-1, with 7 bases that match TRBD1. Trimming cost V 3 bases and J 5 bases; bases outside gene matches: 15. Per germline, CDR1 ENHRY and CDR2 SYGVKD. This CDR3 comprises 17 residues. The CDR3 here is CAISDRQRRQGMTEAFF. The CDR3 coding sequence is TGTGCCATCAGTGACCGGCAACGTCGACAGGGTATGACTGAAGCTTTCTTT.

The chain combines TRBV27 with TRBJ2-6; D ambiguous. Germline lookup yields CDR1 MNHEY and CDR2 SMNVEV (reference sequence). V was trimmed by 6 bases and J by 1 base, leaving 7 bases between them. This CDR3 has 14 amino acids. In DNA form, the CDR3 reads TGTGCCAGCAGCCGGGTGTCTGGGGCCAACGTCCTGACTTTC. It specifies CASSRVSGANVLTF.

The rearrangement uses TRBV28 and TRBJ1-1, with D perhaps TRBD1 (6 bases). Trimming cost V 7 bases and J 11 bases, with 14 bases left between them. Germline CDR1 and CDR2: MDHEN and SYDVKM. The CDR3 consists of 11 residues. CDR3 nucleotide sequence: TGTGCCAGCACTCAGCGGGGGCTGGCTTTCTTT. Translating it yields CASTQRGLAFF.

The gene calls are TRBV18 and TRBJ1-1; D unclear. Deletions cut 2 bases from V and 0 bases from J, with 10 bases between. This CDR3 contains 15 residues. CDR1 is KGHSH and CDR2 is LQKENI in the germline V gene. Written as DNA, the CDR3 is TGTGCCAGCTCACCATCCGGGGTAATGAACACTGAAGCTTTCTTT. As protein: CASSPSGVMNTEAFF.

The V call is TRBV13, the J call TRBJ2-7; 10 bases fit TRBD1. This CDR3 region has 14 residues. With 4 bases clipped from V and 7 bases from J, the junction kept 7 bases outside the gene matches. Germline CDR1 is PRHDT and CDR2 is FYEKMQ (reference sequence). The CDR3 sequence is CASSSGQGVGEQYF. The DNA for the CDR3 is TGTGCCAGCAGCTCCGGACAGGGGGTGGGTGAGCAGTACTTC.

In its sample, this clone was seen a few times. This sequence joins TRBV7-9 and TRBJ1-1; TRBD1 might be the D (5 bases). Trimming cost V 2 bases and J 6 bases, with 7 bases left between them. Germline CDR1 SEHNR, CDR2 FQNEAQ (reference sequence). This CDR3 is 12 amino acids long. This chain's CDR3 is CASSLTGAEAFF. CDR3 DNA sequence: TGTGCCAGCAGCTTAACGGGGGCTGAAGCTTTCTTT.

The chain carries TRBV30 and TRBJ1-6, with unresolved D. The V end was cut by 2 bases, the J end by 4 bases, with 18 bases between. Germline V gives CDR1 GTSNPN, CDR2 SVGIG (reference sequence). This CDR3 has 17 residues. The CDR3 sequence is CAWSPRAPGGYNSPLHF. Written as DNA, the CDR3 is TGTGCCTGGAGTCCCCGGGCCCCGGGAGGATATAATTCACCCCTCCACTTT.

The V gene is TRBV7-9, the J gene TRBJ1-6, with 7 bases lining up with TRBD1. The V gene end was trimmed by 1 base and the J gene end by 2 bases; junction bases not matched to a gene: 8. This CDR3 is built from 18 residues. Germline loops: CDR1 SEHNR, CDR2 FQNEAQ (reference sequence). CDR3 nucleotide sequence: TGTGCCAGCAGCTTAGGGAGACAGGGTAAGACCTATAATTCACCCCTCCACTTT. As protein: CASSLGRQGKTYNSPLHF.

The CDR3: CASSAGQTTDTQYF. The CDR3 coding sequence is TGTGCCAGCAGTGCAGGACAGACCACAGATACGCAGTATTTT. J is TRBJ2-3 and V is TRBV25-1, with D perhaps matching TRBD1 (6 bases). With 4 bases removed from V and 2 bases from J, the gap between germline ends came to 10 bases. The CDR3 is 14 residues long. From germline, CDR1 is MGHDK and CDR2 SYGVNS.

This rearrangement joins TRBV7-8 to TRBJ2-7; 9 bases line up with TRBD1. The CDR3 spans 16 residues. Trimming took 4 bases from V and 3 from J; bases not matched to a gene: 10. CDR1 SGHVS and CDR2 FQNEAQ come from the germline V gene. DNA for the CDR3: TGTGCCAGCAGCTCTGCCCTGGGACAGGGTGGCTACGAGCAGTACTTC. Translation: CASSSALGQGGYEQYF.

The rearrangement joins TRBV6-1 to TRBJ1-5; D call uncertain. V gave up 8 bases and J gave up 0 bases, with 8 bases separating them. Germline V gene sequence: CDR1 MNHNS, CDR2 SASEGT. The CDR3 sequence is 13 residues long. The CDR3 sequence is CASGPLSNQPQHF. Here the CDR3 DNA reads TGTGCCAGCGGGCCCCTTAGCAATCAGCCCCAGCATTTT.

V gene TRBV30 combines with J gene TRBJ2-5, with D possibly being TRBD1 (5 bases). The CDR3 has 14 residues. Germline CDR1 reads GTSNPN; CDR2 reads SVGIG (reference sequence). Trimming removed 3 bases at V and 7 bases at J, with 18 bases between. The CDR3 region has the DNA TGTGCCTGGAGATATTCCGAGACAGCCGGGACCCAGTACTTC. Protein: CAWRYSETAGTQYF.

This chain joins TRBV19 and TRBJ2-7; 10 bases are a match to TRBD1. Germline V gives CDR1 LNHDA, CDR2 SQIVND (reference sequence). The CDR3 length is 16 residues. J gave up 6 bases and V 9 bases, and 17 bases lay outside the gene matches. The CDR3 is CASLPRAGGQGGEQYV. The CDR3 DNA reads TGTGCCAGCCTACCCCGTGCGGGAGGACAGGGGGGCGAGCAGTACGTC.

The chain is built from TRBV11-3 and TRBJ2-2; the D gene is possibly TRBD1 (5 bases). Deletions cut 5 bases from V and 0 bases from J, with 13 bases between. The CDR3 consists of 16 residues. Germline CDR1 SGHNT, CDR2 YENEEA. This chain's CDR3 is CASSVSRAANTGELFF. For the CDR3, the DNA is TGTGCCAGCAGCGTCAGCAGGGCCGCGAACACCGGGGAGCTGTTTTTT.

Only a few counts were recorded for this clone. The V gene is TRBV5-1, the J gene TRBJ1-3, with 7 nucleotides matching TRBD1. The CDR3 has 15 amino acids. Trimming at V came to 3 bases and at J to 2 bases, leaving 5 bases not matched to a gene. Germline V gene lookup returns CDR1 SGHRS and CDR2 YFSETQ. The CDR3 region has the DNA TGCGCCAGCAGCTGGTCCGGGACAGCTGGAAACACCATATATTTT. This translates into CASSWSGTAGNTIYF.

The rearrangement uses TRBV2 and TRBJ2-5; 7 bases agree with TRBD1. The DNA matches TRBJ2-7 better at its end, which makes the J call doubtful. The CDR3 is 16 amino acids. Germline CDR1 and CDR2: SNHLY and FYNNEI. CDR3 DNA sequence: TGTGCCAGCGGCTCCCTTGGGACAGTGAGCTCCTACGAGCAGTACTTC. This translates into CASGSLGTVSSYEQYF.

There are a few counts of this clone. CDR3 sequence: CASSQDGTGVRQETQYF. In DNA, the CDR3 is TGTGCCAGCAGCCAAGATGGGACAGGGGTCCGGCAAGAGACCCAGTACTTC. The genes are TRBV14 and TRBJ2-5; TRBD1 matches 10 bases. The V and J ends lost 0 bases and 2 bases, in that order; junction bases with no gene match: 6. The CDR3 is 17 amino acids. The germline gives CDR1 SGHDN, CDR2 FVKESK.

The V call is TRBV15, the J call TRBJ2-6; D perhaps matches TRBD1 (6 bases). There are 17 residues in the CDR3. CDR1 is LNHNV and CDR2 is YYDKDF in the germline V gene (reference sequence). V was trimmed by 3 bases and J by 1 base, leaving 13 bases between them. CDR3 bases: TGTGCCACCAGCAGGGTTACAGGGATTTCTGGGGCCAACGTCCTGACTTTC. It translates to CATSRVTGISGANVLTF. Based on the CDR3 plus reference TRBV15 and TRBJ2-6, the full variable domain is DAMVIQNPRYQVTQFGKPVTLSCSQTLNHNVMYWYQQKSSQAPKLLFHYYDKDFNNEADTPDNFQSRRPNTSFCFLDIRSPGLGDTAMYLCATSRVTGISGANVLTFGAGSRLTVL.

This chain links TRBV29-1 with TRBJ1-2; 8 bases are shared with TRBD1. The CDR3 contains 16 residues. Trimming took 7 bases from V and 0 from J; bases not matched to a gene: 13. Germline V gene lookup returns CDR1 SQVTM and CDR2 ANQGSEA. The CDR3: CSARTRDRRANYGYTF. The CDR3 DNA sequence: TGCAGCGCCCGAACCCGGGACAGGAGAGCTAACTATGGCTACACCTTC.

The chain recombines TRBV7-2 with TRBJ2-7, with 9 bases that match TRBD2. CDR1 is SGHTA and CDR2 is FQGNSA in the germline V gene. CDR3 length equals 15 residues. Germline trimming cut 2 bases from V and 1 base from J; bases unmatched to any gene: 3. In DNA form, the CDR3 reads TGTGCCAGCAGCTTACAGGCGGGAGGGTCCTACGAGCAGTACGTC. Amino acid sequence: CASSLQAGGSYEQYV.

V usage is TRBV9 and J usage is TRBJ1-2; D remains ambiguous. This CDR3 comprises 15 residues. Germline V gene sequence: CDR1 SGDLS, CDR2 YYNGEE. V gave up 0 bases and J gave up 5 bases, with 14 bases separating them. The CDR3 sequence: CASSVAEGARYGYTF. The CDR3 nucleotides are TGTGCCAGCAGCGTAGCTGAGGGCGCTCGGTATGGCTACACCTTC.

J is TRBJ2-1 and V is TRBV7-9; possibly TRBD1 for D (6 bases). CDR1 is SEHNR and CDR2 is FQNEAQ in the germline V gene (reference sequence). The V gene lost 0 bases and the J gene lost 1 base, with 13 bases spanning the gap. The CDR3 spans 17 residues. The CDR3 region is CASSLAAARGSYNEQFF. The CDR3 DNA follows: TGTGCCAGCAGCTTAGCGGCGGCGAGGGGGTCCTACAATGAGCAGTTCTTC.

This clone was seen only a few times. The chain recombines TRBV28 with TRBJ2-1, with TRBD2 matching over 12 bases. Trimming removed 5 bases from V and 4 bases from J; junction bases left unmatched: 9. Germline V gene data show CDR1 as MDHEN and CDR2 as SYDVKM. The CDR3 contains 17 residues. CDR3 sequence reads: CASSTIRTSGKYNEQFF. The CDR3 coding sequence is TGTGCCAGCAGTACCATAAGGACTAGCGGGAAGTACAATGAGCAGTTCTTC.

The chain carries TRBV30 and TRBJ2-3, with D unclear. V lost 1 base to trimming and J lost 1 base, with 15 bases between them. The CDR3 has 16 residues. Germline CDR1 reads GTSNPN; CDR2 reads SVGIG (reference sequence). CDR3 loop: CAWSGSAPSGTDTQYF. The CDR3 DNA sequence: TGTGCCTGGAGTGGGAGTGCGCCCTCAGGCACAGATACGCAGTATTTT. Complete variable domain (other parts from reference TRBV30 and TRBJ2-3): SQTIHQWPATLVQPVGSPLSLECTVEGTSNPNLYWYRQAAGRGLQLLFYSVGIGQISSEVPQNLSASRPQDRQFILSSKKLLLSDSGFYLCAWSGSAPSGTDTQYFGPGTRLTVL.

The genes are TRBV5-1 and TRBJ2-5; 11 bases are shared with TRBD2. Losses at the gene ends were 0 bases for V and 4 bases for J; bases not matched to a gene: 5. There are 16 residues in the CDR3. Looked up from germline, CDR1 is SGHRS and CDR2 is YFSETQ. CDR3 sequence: CASSLAFTSGGETQYF. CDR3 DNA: TGCGCCAGCAGCTTGGCCTTTACTAGCGGGGGAGAGACCCAGTACTTC. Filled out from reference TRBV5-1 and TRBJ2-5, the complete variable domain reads KAGVTQTPRYLIKTRGQQVTLSCSPISGHRSVSWYQQTPGQGLQFLFEYFSETQRNKGNFPGRFSGRQFSNSRSEMNVSTLELGDSALYLCASSLAFTSGGETQYFGPGTRLLVL.

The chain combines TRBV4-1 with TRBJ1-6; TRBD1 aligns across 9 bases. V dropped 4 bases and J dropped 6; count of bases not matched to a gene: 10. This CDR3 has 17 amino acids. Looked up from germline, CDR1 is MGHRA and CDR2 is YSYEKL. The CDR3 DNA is TGCGCCAGCAGCCGAGATCCGACAGGGGGTGGTAATTCACCCCTCCACTTT. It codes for CASSRDPTGGGNSPLHF.